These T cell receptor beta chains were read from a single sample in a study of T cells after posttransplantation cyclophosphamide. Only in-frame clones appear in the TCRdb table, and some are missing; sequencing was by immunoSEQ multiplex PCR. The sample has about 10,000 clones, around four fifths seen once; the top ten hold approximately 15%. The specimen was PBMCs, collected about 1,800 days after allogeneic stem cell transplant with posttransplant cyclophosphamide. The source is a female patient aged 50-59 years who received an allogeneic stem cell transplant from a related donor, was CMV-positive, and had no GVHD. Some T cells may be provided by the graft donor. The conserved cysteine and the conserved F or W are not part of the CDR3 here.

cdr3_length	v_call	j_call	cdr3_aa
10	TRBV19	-	ASSLIGGEQY
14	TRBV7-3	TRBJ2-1	ASSPRSGRAPLLEF
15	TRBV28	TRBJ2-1	ASSLSPPSDRLNEQF
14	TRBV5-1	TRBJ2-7	ASSLGVAGGEGEQY
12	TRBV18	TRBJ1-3	ASSPTQGGNTIY
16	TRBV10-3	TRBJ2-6	AISDGTSGFSGANVLT
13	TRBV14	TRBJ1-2	ASSQERTGEYGYT
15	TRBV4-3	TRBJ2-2	ASSQESITGISGELF
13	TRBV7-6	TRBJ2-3	ASSSGGGLTDTQY
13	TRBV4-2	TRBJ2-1	ASSPSSGRAGEQF
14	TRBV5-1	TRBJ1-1	ASSFGQGASNTEAF
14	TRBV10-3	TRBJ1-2	AISETTGQANYGYT
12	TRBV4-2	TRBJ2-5	ASSQGTRKETQY
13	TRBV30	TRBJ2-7	AWKRTSGTSYEQY
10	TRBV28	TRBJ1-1	ASRRTGTEAF
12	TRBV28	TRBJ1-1	ASSFSTVNSEAF
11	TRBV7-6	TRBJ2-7	ASSLGPNYEQY
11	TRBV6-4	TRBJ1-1	ASSDSMNTEAF
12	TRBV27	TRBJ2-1	ASSPLRGWGEQF
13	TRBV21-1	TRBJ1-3	ASSNSRGSGNTIY
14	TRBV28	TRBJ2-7	ASSKVGLAGSYEQY
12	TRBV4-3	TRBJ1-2	ASSPQTGLGGYT
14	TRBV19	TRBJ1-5	ASNDRGGYSNQPQH
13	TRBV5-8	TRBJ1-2	ASSLEWGLTYGYT
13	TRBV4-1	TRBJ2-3	ASSQSGPSTDTQY
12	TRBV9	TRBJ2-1	ASSVGSVLNEQF
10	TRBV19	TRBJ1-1	ASKFGPTEAF
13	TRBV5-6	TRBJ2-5	ASSRISSGQETQY
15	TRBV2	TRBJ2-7	ASLPGQVHVNPYEQY
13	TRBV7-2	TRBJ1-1	ASSIRLQGNTEAF
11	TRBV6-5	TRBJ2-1	ATRLAGYNEQF
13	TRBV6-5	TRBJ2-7	ATLRLAGVVNEQY
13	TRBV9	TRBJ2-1	ASSTGQGRYNEQF
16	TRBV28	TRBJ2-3	ASSLRLAGQEGADTQY
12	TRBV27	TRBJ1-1	ASSLLDTNTEAF
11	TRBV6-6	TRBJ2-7	ASSTGGPYEQY
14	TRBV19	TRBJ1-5	ASSITGGVLNQPQH
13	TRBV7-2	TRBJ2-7	ASSPPGTSFVEQY
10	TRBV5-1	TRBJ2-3	ASSPGSYTQY
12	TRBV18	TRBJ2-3	ASSPSLAEDTQY
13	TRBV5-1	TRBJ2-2	ASSPTSSWTGELF
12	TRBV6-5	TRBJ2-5	ASQLGGAEETQY
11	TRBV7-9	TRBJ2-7	ASSLAGAGEQY
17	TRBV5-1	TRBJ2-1	ASSLALGIAGKSYNEQF
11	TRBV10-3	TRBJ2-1	AISGDNYNEQF